Below, 7 T cell receptor beta chains from the same sample are listed, as sequenced in a study of PD-L1 blockade in urothelial cancer. Data came from immunoSEQ multiplex PCR; TCRdb stores just in-frame clones and leaves some out. This table has about 74,000 clones, 75% to 90% appearing once. Documented time point: pretreatment peripheral blood. Sequenced material: PBMCs, taken around atezolizumab (anti-PD-L1) treatment. The receptors here all came from a man aged 70 or older with urothelial cancer.

The chain recombines TRBV28 with TRBJ2-7; weak D call: TRBD2 (5 bases). Germline V gene sequence: CDR1 MDHEN, CDR2 SYDVKM. The ends were cut back, 8 bases at V and 3 bases at J, with 14 bases in the middle. This CDR3 contains 13 residues. CDR3 sequence (DNA): TGTGCCAGCCTTAGTAGCGCGCTCTACGAGCAGTACTTC. Translated, it gives CASLSSALYEQYF. Complete variable domain (other parts from reference TRBV28 and TRBJ2-7): DVKVTQSSRYLVKRTGEKVFLECVQDMDHENMFWYRQDPGLGLRLIYFSYDVKMKEKGDIPEGYSVSREKKERFSLILESASTNQTSMYLCASLSSALYEQYFGPGTRLTVT.

The J gene is TRBJ2-5, the V gene TRBV10-2; 10 bases map to TRBD2. J gave up 1 base and V 9 bases, and 5 bases lay outside the gene matches. Per the germline V gene, CDR1 is WSHSY and CDR2 is SAAADI. The CDR3 covers 14 residues. For the CDR3, the DNA is TGCGCCAGTACCGGGACTAGCGTCCAAGAGACCCAGTACTTC. Amino acids: CASTGTSVQETQYF.

The chain is built from TRBV19 and TRBJ2-7, with D possibly matching TRBD1 (6 bases). CDR1 and CDR2 (germline): LNHDA, SQIVND (reference sequence). The CDR3 spans 14 residues. Trimming cost V 6 bases and J 2 bases, with 14 bases left between them. The CDR3 bases are TGTGCCAGTAGGGGGGCTTCCAAAACCTACGAGCAGTACTTC. This translates into CASRGASKTYEQYF.

In its sample, this clone was seen once. This chain joins TRBV7-2 and TRBJ1-2, with TRBD1 matching 7 bases. CDR1 and CDR2 (germline): SGHTA, FQGNSA. V lost 8 bases to trimming and J lost 5 bases; unmatched junction nucleotides: 14. This CDR3 is built from 15 residues. CDR3 sequence: CASYARDRRRYGYTF. CDR3 DNA sequence: TGTGCCAGCTACGCTCGGGACAGAAGACGATATGGCTACACCTTC.

The J gene is TRBJ2-2, the V gene TRBV4-2; D remains unclear. Germline V CDR1 and CDR2: LGHNA, YNFKEQ. The germline V and J ends were trimmed by 6 bases and 6 bases, with 20 bases remaining between them. This CDR3 has 16 amino acids. CDR3 bases: TGTGCCAGCAGTGTAGCCGGAGAGTCATGGGCCGGGGAGCTGTTTTTT. The encoded protein is CASSVAGESWAGELFF.

The chain has TRBV5-1 and TRBJ2-3, with 8 bases identical to TRBD1. There are 21 residues in the CDR3. Trimming took 0 bases from V and 3 from J; bases not matched to a gene: 21. Germline V CDR1 and CDR2: SGHRS, YFSETQ. This CDR3 is CASSLAGFLAGGVGSTDTQYF. For the CDR3, the DNA is TGCGCCAGCAGCTTGGCCGGGTTCTTAGCAGGGGGCGTAGGGAGTACAGATACGCAGTATTTT.

The CDR3 loop is CASSHLVQGWDQPQHF. DNA for the CDR3: TGCGCCAGCAGCCACCTAGTACAGGGGTGGGATCAGCCCCAGCATTTT. V is TRBV4-1 and J is TRBJ1-5, with TRBD1 matching 7 bases. V lost 3 bases, J lost 5 bases, and 10 bases stayed unmatched. The CDR3 contains 16 residues. Germline CDR1 reads MGHRA; CDR2 reads YSYEKL.